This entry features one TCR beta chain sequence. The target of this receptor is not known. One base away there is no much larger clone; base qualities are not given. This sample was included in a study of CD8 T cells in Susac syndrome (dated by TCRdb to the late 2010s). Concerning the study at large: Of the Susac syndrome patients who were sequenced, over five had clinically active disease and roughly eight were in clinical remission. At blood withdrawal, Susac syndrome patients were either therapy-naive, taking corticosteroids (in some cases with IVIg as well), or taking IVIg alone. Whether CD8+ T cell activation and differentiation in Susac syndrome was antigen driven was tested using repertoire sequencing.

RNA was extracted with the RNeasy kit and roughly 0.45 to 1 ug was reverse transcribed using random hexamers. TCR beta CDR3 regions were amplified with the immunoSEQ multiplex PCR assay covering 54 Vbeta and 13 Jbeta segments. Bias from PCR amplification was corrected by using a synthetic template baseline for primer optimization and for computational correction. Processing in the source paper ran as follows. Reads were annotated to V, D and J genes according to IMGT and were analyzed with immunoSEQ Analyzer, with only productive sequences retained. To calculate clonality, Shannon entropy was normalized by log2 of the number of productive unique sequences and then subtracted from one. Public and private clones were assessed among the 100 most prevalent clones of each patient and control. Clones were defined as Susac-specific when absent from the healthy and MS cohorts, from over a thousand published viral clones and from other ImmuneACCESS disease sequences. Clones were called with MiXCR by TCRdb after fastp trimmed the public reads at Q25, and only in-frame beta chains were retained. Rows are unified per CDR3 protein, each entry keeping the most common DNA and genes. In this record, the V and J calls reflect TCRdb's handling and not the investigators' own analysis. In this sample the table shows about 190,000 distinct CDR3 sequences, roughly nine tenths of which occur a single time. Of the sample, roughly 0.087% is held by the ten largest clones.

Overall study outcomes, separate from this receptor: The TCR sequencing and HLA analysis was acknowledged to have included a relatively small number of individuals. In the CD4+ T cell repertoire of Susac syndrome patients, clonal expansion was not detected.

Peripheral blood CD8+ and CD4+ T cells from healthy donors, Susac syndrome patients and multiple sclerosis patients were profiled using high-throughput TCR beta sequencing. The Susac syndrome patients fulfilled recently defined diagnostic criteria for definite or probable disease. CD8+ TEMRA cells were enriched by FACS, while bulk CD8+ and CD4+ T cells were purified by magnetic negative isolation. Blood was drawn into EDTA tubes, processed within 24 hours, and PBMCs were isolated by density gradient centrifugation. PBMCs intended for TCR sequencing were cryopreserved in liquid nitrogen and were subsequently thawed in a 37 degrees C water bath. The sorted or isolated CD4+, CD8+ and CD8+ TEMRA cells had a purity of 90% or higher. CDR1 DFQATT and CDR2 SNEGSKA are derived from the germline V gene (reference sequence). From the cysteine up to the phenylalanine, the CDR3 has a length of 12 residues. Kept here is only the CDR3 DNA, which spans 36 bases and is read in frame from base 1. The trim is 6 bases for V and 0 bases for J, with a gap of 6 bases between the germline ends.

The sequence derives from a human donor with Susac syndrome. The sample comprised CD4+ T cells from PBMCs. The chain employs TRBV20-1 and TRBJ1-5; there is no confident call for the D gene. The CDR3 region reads CSAAVSNQPQHF. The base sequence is TGCAGTGCGGCAGTTAGCAATCAGCCCCAGCATTTT.